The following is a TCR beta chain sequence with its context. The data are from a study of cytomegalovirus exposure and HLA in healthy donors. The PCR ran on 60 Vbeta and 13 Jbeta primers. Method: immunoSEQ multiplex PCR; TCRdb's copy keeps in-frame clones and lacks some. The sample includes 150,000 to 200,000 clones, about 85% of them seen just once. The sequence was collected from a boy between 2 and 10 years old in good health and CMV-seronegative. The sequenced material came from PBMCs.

CDR3 bases: TGTGCCAGCAGCTTGAGAAGTCGGTCCCCCGACACATCCTACGAGCAGTACTTC. Encoded protein: CASSLRSRSPDTSYEQYF. This chain links TRBV5-5 with TRBJ2-7, with D uncertain. V was shortened by 1 base and J by 1 base, with 21 bases between the two germline ends. Germline V lookup: CDR1 SGHKS, CDR2 YYEKEE (reference sequence). The CDR3 consists of 18 residues.